One sample yielded the 5 T cell receptor beta chains listed below, sequenced in a study of blood T cell repertoires in COVID-19. The data were produced by immunoSEQ multiplex PCR, yet TCRdb's version contains in-frame clones alone and is incomplete. The sample lists over 150,000 clones, around 90% occurring once. Sequencing was done on a sample of peripheral blood. Every receptor here comes from a woman aged 55-70 years who had recovered from COVID-19.

V and J are TRBV11-2 and TRBJ1-6; 8 bases fit TRBD1. This CDR3 region has 16 residues. The J segment lost 7 bases and the V segment lost 5 bases, leaving 10 bases of the junction unmatched. Germline-derived CDR1 and CDR2 are SGHAT and FQNNGV. The CDR3 reads CASSTQGTGGNSPLHF. CDR3 DNA: TGTGCCAGCAGCACCCAAGGGACAGGCGGAAATTCACCCCTCCACTTT.

This chain links TRBV4-1 with TRBJ2-3; maybe TRBD2 (5 bases). Deletions cut 4 bases from V and 4 bases from J, with 12 bases between. This CDR3 is 14 amino acids long. CDR1 and CDR2 from the germline V gene are MGHRA and YSYEKL. The CDR3 here is CASSPAGDPDTQYF. In DNA form, the CDR3 reads TGCGCCAGCAGCCCAGCCGGGGATCCAGATACGCAGTATTTT.

This chain joins TRBV5-1 and TRBJ2-1; unclear D gene. The CDR3 loop spans 14 amino acids. Germline V gene data show CDR1 as SGHRS and CDR2 as YFSETQ. V was shortened by 0 bases and J by 4 bases, with 8 bases between the two germline ends. CDR3 sequence reads: CASSLAPGYNEQFF. In DNA form, the CDR3 reads TGCGCCAGCAGCTTGGCACCGGGTTACAATGAGCAGTTCTTC.

This chain joins TRBV19 and TRBJ1-2; 9 bases agree with TRBD1. V lost 0 bases and J lost 5; bases outside the gene matches: 7. CDR3 length: 16 residues. Per germline, CDR1 LNHDA and CDR2 SQIVND (reference sequence). The CDR3 DNA reads as TGTGCCAGTAGTATAGATCCGGGACAGGGCGCATATGGCTACACCTTC. Translated: CASSIDPGQGAYGYTF.

This clone has a handful of counts. The rearrangement links TRBV12-3 or TRBV12-4 to TRBJ1-2; D might be TRBD1 (5 bases). Trimming cost V 6 bases and J 7 bases, with 12 bases left between them. This CDR3 has 12 amino acids. CDR3 in DNA: TGTGCCAGCAGCCTTCAGGGTTTTGGCTACACCTTC. Translation gives CASSLQGFGYTF.